This TCR beta chain was found in a study of cytomegalovirus exposure and HLA in healthy donors. The CDR3 has 13 residues. The V and J ends lost 0 bases and 4 bases respectively, with 7 bases between them. Germline V gives CDR1 SGHRS, CDR2 YFSETQ. Study-level results: Previous analysis showed most TCR beta V segments were productive about 90% or about 30% of the time. Reported findings show TCR beta sequences accurately forecast HLA-A and HLA-B alleles in most subjects. Presence/absence analyses rested on an assumption that sequencing depth was roughly uniform across donors. Among TCR sequences, most were rare, though some public TCRs appeared in many donors.

This clone appeared once. Its antigen is unidentified. The same CDR3 arises from other DNA sequences in this sample as well. PCR primers comprised 60 Vbeta and 13 Jbeta primers. Only in-frame clones appear in the TCRdb table, and some are missing; sequencing was by immunoSEQ multiplex PCR. This table has fewer than 250,000 clones, over 80% appearing once. The chain couples TRBV5-1 to TRBJ1-2; TRBD1 is a possible D gene (5 bases). The sample comprised PBMCs. The sequence came from a middle-aged man in good health and CMV-seropositive. CDR3 in DNA: TGCGCCAGCAGCTTGGGCGACAGCTATGGCTACACCTTC. This codes for CASSLGDSYGYTF. Full variable domain (remainder filled in from reference TRBV5-1 and TRBJ1-2): KAGVTQTPRYLIKTRGQQVTLSCSPISGHRSVSWYQQTPGQGLQFLFEYFSETQRNKGNFPGRFSGRQFSNSRSEMNVSTLELGDSALYLCASSLGDSYGYTFGSGTRLTVV.